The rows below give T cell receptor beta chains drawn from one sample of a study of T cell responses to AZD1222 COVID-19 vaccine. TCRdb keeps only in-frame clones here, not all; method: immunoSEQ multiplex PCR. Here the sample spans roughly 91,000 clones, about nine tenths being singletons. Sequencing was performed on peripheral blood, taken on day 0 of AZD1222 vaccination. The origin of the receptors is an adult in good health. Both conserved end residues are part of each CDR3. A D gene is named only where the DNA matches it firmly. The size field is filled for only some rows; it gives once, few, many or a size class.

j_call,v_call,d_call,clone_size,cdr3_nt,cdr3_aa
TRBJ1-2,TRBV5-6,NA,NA,TGTGCCAGCAGCTTGGGTGCCGGTCAGGCGGGCTATGGCTACACCTTC,CASSLGAGQAGYGYTF
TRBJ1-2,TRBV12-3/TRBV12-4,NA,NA,TGTGCCAGCAGTTCCGGGTCCGATTATGGCTACACCTTC,CASSSGSDYGYTF
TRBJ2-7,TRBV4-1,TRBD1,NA,TGCGCCACCTCCCGGGACAGGGAGGACGAGCAGTACTTC,CATSRDREDEQYF
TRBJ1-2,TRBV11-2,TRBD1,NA,TGTGCCAGCAGCTTAGGCGTCGGACAGGGGGCGCAAGGCTACACCTTC,CASSLGVGQGAQGYTF
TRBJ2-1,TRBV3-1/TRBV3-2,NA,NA,TGTGCCAGCAGCCAAAGGGGCGTATGGGAGCAGTTCTTC,CASSQRGVWEQFF
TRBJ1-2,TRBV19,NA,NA,TGTGCCAGTATCGTCGGAAGCTATGGCTACACCTTC,CASIVGSYGYTF
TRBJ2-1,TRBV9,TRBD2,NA,TGTGCCAGCAGCGGTGACCTTCTAGCGGGAGTTTCCAATGAGCAGTTCTTC,CASSGDLLAGVSNEQFF
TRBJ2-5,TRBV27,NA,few,TGTGCCAGCAGTTTATCTGGTACAGGGATAGAGACCCAGTACTTC,CASSLSGTGIETQYF
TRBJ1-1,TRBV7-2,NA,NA,TGTGCCAGCAGCCTAGGCGCTACAGGGCCATATGCTGAAGCTTTCTTT,CASSLGATGPYAEAFF
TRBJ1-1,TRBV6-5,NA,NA,TGTGCCAGCAGTATCGGAGGCACTGAAGCTTTCTTT,CASSIGGTEAFF
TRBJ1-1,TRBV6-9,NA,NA,TGTGCCAGCGGGCAGGGGACTACTGAAGCTTTCTTT,CASGQGTTEAFF
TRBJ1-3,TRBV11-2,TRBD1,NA,TGTGCCAGCAGCCTACGCGGTCAGGGGGCAGGAAACACCATATATTTT,CASSLRGQGAGNTIYF
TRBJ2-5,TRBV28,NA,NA,TGTGCCAGCAGTCAGAGTCGGGGGAGTGGGGGGTTGAAAGAGACCCAGTACTTC,CASSQSRGSGGLKETQYF
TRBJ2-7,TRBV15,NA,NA,TGTGCCACCAGCGGCGGGGTTCGCTACGAGCAGTACTTC,CATSGGVRYEQYF
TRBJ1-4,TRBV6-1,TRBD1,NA,TGTGCCAGCAGTGAGAAACAGGGGTATGAAAAACTGTTTTTT,CASSEKQGYEKLFF
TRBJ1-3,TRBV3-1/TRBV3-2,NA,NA,TGTGCCAGCAGCCAAGTTGACTCTGGAAACACCATATATTTT,CASSQVDSGNTIYF
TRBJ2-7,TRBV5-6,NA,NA,TGTGCCAGCAGCCCCTCCCCGCCGGCCGGCGAGCAGTACTTC,CASSPSPPAGEQYF
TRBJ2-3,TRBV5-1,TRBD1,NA,TGCGCCAGCAGTCGCAGCTCGGGACAGGGCAAAATTCGCACAGATACGCAGTATTTT,CASSRSSGQGKIRTDTQYF
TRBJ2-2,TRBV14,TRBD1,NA,TGTGCCAGCAGCCAAGATTGGGACAGGAGAGCGAACACCGGGGAGCTGTTTTTT,CASSQDWDRRANTGELFF
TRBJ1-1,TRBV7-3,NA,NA,TGTGCCAGCAGCCCCGACGGTCGGAACACTGAAGCTTTCTTT,CASSPDGRNTEAFF
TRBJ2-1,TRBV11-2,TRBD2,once,TGTGCCAGCAGCCCCGGGACTAGCGGGGGCTTTTCCTACAATGAGCAGTTCTTC,CASSPGTSGGFSYNEQFF
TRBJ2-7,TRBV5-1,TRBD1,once,TGCGCCAGCAGCTTGGCCTACAGGGGGCTCGACTACGAGCAGTACTTC,CASSLAYRGLDYEQYF
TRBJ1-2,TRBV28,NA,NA,TGTGCCAGCAGCCCCGCCGACACGGCCTATGGCTACACCTTC,CASSPADTAYGYTF
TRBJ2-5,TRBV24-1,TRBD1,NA,TGTGCCACCAGTGCCCGGGACAGGGGGGGGTTATGGGAGACCCAGTACTTC,CATSARDRGGLWETQYF
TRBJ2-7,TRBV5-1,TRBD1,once,TGCGCCAGCAGCTTAGGGACAGGGAGGACCTACGAGCAGTACTTC,CASSLGTGRTYEQYF
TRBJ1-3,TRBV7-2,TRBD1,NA,TGTGCCAGCAGCTTACCCTCCTCCTGGGGACAGTCTGGAAACACCATATATTTT,CASSLPSSWGQSGNTIYF
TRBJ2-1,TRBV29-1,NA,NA,TGCAGCGCCCGGTCGGGTTCCTACAATGAGCAGTTCTTC,CSARSGSYNEQFF
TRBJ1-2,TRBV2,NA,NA,TGTGCCAGCCTGGGGGGAAGCTATGGCTACACCTTC,CASLGGSYGYTF
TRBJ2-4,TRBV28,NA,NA,TGTGCCAGCAGTTTTCAGGGAAGAGGTGCCAAAAACATTCAGTACTTC,CASSFQGRGAKNIQYF
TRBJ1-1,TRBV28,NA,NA,TGTGCCAGCAGTCCTCCCGGGACACCCAGGGAAGCTTTCTTT,CASSPPGTPREAFF
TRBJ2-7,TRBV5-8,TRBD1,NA,TGTGCCAGCAGCTTCATGGGACAGGGCATGGACGAGCAGTACTTC,CASSFMGQGMDEQYF
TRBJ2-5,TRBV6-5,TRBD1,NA,TGTGCCAGCAGTTACCTGGGACAGGGAGTCCCAAGGATCCAGTACTTC,CASSYLGQGVPRIQYF
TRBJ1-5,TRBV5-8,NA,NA,TGTGCCAGCAGCTTGGCACCCACTAAGGGTCAGCCCCAGCATTTT,CASSLAPTKGQPQHF
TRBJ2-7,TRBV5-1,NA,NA,TGCGCCAGCAGCACCGGACAGCAACAAACCTACGAGCAGTACTTC,CASSTGQQQTYEQYF
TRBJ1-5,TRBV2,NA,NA,TGTGCCAGCGAGACCCGTCGGGATAGCAATCAGCCCCAGCATTTT,CASETRRDSNQPQHF
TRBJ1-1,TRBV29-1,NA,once,TGCAGCGTTGAGAAGGGGATGAACACTGAAGCTTTCTTT,CSVEKGMNTEAFF
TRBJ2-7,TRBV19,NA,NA,TGTGCCAGTAGTATCGGGGACGGGGACGAGCAGTACTTC,CASSIGDGDEQYF
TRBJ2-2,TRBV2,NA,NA,TGTGCCAGCAGGATTCACAGGGAAGCCGGGGAGCTGTTTTTT,CASRIHREAGELFF
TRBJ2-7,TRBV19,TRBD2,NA,TGTGCCAGTAGTCCGCTAGCGGGGAGCTACGAGCAGTACTTC,CASSPLAGSYEQYF
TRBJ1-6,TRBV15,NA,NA,TGTGCCACCAGCAGAGAAGGGGGGACTTATAATTCACCCCTCCACTTT,CATSREGGTYNSPLHF
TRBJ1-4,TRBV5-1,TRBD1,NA,TGCGCCAGCAGCCTACAGGGGGGGCCTAATGAAAAACTGTTTTTT,CASSLQGGPNEKLFF
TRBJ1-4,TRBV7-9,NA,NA,TGTGCCAGCAGCTTAGGCGAGGATGAAAAACTGTTTTTT,CASSLGEDEKLFF
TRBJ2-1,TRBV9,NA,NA,TGTGCCAGCAGCGTAGCGGGGTCTAGCGTTGTCAATGAGCAGTTCTTC,CASSVAGSSVVNEQFF
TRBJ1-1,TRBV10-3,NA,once,TGTGCCATCAGTGAGAACAGGGAAAACACTGAAGCTTTCTTT,CAISENRENTEAFF
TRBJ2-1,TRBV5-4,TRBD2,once,TGTGCCAGCAGAACCGGGACTAGCGGCTACAATGAGCAGTTCTTC,CASRTGTSGYNEQFF
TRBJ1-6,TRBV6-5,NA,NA,TGTGCCAGCAGTCGACTAGATTCACCCCTCCACTTT,CASSRLDSPLHF
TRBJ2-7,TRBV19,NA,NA,TGTGCCAGTAGTATAGCGGTGCGTTCAGGCGAGCAGTACTTC,CASSIAVRSGEQYF
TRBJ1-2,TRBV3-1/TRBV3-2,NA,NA,TGTGCCAGCAGCCCCCCTGGGGAGATGAGTCGTGGCTACACCTTC,CASSPPGEMSRGYTF
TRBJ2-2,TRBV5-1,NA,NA,TGCGCCAGCACCGAGGGCCTGGGCACCGGGGAGCTGTTTTTT,CASTEGLGTGELFF
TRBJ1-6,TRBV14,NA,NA,TGTGCCAGCAGCCAAGGAACAGGCCATAATTCACCCCTCCACTTT,CASSQGTGHNSPLHF
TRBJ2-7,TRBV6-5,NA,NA,TGTGCCAGTTACACCTCCGGGGCCTACGAGCAGTACTTC,CASYTSGAYEQYF
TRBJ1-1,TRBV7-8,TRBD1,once,TGTGCCAGCAGCTTAGGACAGGGGGCCGTTAACACTGAAGCTTTCTTT,CASSLGQGAVNTEAFF
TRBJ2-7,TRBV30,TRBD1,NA,TGTGCCTCCCGGACAGGCACGTCTTCCTCCTACGAGCAGTACTTC,CASRTGTSSSYEQYF